Here is one TCR beta chain with its context. Its antigen is not yet known. Base qualities were left out, and no much larger clone turns up one base away. CDR1 and CDR2 are read off the germline V gene (reference sequence) as SSHAT and FNYEAQ. The CDR3, from cysteine to phenylalanine, totals 15 residues. Kept here is only the CDR3 DNA, which spans 45 bases and is read in frame from base 1. Trimmed from V: 2 bases; trimmed from J: 7 bases; junction bases lacking a gene match: 3. This sample was included in a study of T cell responses to AZD1222 COVID-19 vaccine (dated by TCRdb to about 2021). Regarding the research as a whole: AZD1222 recipients whose second dose came at about 4 weeks and those whose second dose came at about 12 weeks were combined into one group, since spike-specific TCR depth and breadth did not differ between the two schedules. A total of 230 to 250 trial participants underwent TCR sequencing, of whom roughly 210 had received two doses of AZD1222 and around 25 had received two doses of the MenACWY control vaccine. Enrollment into the trials was organized by age into subgroups of 18-55, 56-69 and 70-plus years, and those subgroups contained roughly 150, 30 and 60 TCR-sequenced participants, respectively.

General study outcomes and caveats: Most participants were white British and females outnumbered males, and the authors suggested that clonal diversity may have been underestimated. In the small 56-69-year group, the increase in depth fell short of significance, most likely because of low power. The vaccine-associated CD4 TCRs covered the entire spike protein, and the dominant responses fell in regions 160-218 and 743-854. Because no day 14 peak-response samples were available, repertoires were characterized only after the peak T cell response. After two AZD1222 doses, spike-specific TCR breadth and depth were significantly higher than at day 0 and than in MenACWY recipients. Epitopes outside the regions mutated in the B.1.351 and B.1.1.7 variants were reportedly recognized by nearly half of the unique spike-specific TCRs. Conclusions about previously exposed vaccinees were limited because only six or seven AZD1222 recipients were SARS-CoV-2 seropositive at baseline.

The intended sense of this specimen's time point label: baseline before first vaccination. Samples from vaccinated people were obtained from the UK trials COV001 and COV002, which included a single-blind randomized controlled phase 2/3 trial of AZD1222 (ChAdOx1 nCoV-19) in healthy adults. For TCRbeta chain sequencing, PBMC samples from trial participants were taken at day 0 and at day 28 after the second dose. The CDR3 regions of human TCRbeta chains were analyzed by immunosequencing. As for how the authors treated the data: TCRs in the repertoires were matched against a reference library of SARS-CoV-2-specific TCRs that had been generated with the MIRA antigen-specificity platform. Breadth meant the fraction of unique TCRs that were SARS-CoV-2-associated, whereas depth meant the fraction of total T cells that were SARS-CoV-2-associated. Using the MIRA data, every spike-specific TCR was mapped to the spike region that the TCR reacted to and assigned to either a CD4 or a CD8 class. Log10-transformed breadth and depth values were compared by one-way ANOVA with Sidak's multiple comparisons tests. TCRdb re-hosts the immuneACCESS table, in-frame sequences only. Its copies lack some clones; in the studies checked, an unresolved V gene accounts for under half of them, and the cause for the rest is not known. V and J calls and clone size follow that table, whereas D and trimming were derived from the DNA. The sample table lists around 140,000 clones, roughly nine tenths of them with a count of one. The ten largest account for about 3.7% of the sample.

The rearranged segments are TRBV7-7 and TRBJ2-2, with TRBD2 identical over 11 junction bases. This TCR came from an adult in good health. The sequencing used peripheral blood, collected on day 0 of AZD1222 vaccination. The encoded CDR3 is CASSLSSGRDGELFF. DNA sequence: TGTGCCAGCAGCTTAAGTAGCGGGAGGGACGGGGAGCTGTTTTTT.